The T cell receptor (beta chain) described here comes from a study of blood T cells in healthy people across ages. Germline CDR1 is SGHTA and CDR2 is FQGNSA. The CDR3 spans 15 residues. Primed by a sample-barcoded 5' primer and a J-beta primer mix, a second PCR proceeded for about 7 to 11 cycles. TCRdb re-called the 5' RACE reads through MiXCR, storing one row per CDR3 protein. The table has approximately 770,000 distinct CDR3 sequences, about 62% seen once. The receptor's source is a man aged 25 to 45 in good health. The specimen sequenced was blood. The chain recombines TRBV7-2 with TRBJ2-4, with 9 bases fitting TRBD2. Judging by the DNA end, TRBJ2-7 fits better; the J call may be wrong. CDR3 protein: CASSLGASGVNEQYF. Written as DNA, the CDR3 is TGTGCCAGCAGCTTAGGCGCTAGCGGGGTCAACGAGCAGTACTTC.